What follows are 23 T cell receptor beta chains derived from one specimen sequenced in a study of metastatic and nonmetastatic thyroid tumors. TCRdb re-called the PCR reads with MiXCR. The sample lists approximately 17,000 clones; roughly 26% were seen once. No treatment of any kind had been given to any patient before thyroid surgery. Sequenced sample: tumor tissue. The receptors stem from a female donor with papillary thyroid cancer or a benign thyroid nodule (not recorded which). Some clones in this sample may be carry-over from other donors' samples.

This clone was recorded at least ten times. The chain has TRBV2 and TRBJ2-1, with TRBD2 as a possible D gene (6 bases). The V gene lost 6 bases and the J gene lost 2 bases, with 8 bases spanning the gap. Looked up from germline, CDR1 is SNHLY and CDR2 is FYNNEI. This CDR3 has 13 amino acids. CDR3 in amino acids: CASRAGTYNEQFF. The CDR3 region has the DNA TGTGCCAGCAGGGCGGGAACCTACAATGAGCAGTTCTTC.

Details on this clone: Mismatch with germline at one junction end may stem from a read error. CDR3 in DNA: TGTGCCAGCAGCCCAGTGGACCTCCAAGAGACCCATTACTTC. This codes for CASSPVDLQETHYF. The V gene is TRBV4-2, the J gene TRBJ2-5, with D unclear. Germline values: CDR1 LGHNA, CDR2 YNFKEQ. CDR3 length: 14 amino acids.

This clone was observed at least ten times. The chain carries TRBV12-3 or TRBV12-4 and TRBJ2-5; D perhaps matches TRBD2 (6 bases). The CDR3 runs to 16 residues. Trimming cost V 3 bases and J 1 base, with 15 bases left between them. The CDR3 protein is CASSFHGGVGQETQYF. CDR3 in DNA: TGTGCCAGCAGTTTCCATGGCGGGGTGGGCCAAGAGACCCAGTACTTC.

At least ten counts were recorded for this clone. The chain carries TRBV6-1 and TRBJ2-3; tentative D call: TRBD2 (6 bases). Germline V gives CDR1 MNHNS, CDR2 SASEGT. The V end lost 8 bases, the J end lost 5 bases, and 20 bases lay between the germline ends. The CDR3 loop spans 15 amino acids. The CDR3 DNA reads TGTGCCAGCCCTGCGCCTGCGGGGCTTTTAGATACGCAGTATTTT. Translating gives CASPAPAGLLDTQYF.

Concerning this clone itself: This may be a read error, as it is one base from a much larger clone. The V call is TRBV9, the J call TRBJ1-4; the match to TRBD1 covers 9 bases. Germline assignment: CDR1 SGDLS and CDR2 YYNGEE. The CDR3 has 16 residues. Trimming took 0 bases from V and 1 from J; bases not matched to a gene: 1. DNA of the CDR3: TGTGCCAGCAGCGTAGTGGGACAGGGAACTAATGAAAAACTGTTTTTT. Translation: CASSVVGQGTNEKLFF.

This clone was seen a handful of times. V usage is TRBV6-1 and J usage is TRBJ2-7; D perhaps matches TRBD1 (6 bases). CDR3 length: 16 residues. V shed 6 bases and J shed 3 bases, with 21 bases lying between them. Germline CDR1 reads MNHNS; CDR2 reads SASEGT. The CDR3 region is CASSFNRVLMGYEQYF. The CDR3 region has the DNA TGTGCCAGCAGCTTTAACAGGGTGTTGATGGGCTACGAGCAGTACTTC.

The chain recombines TRBV7-2 with TRBJ2-7, with TRBD2 identical over 11 bases. From germline, CDR1 is SGHTA and CDR2 FQGNSA. The V gene end was trimmed by 1 base and the J gene end by 1 base; junction bases not matched to a gene: 0. The CDR3 is 15 residues long. The CDR3 is CASSLVAGGSYEQYF. CDR3 bases: TGTGCCAGCAGCTTAGTAGCGGGGGGGTCCTACGAGCAGTACTTC.

Ten or more counts support this clone. The chain uses TRBV15 and TRBJ2-2; D call uncertain. Trimming left V 0 bases short and J 7 bases short, with 9 bases between. The germline V gene encodes CDR1 LNHNV and CDR2 YYDKDF (reference sequence). The CDR3 is made up of 14 amino acids. The CDR3 DNA reads as TGTGCCACCAGCAGAGAGCGTTGGGGCGGGGAGCTGTTTTTT. Its protein is CATSRERWGGELFF.

V and J are TRBV7-9 and TRBJ2-7; D unclear. CDR1 and CDR2 from the germline V gene are SEHNR and FQNEAQ (reference sequence). Trimming shortened V by 1 base and J by 0 bases, and 7 bases separated the two germline ends. This CDR3 comprises 14 residues. CDR3 residues: CASSLERSSYEQYF. CDR3 DNA sequence: TGTGCCAGCAGCTTAGAAAGGAGCTCCTACGAGCAGTACTTC.

Note on this clone: One end of the junction does not line up with germline, which may come from a read error. The chain recombines TRBV12-3 or TRBV12-4 with TRBJ2-7; the match to TRBD2 covers 14 bases. CDR3 length: 18 residues. Here the CDR3 DNA reads TGTGCAAGCAGCAGTTCCGGGACTAGCGGGAGTTTGCGGAATGAGCAGTACTTC. It yields the protein CASSSSGTSGSLRNEQYF.

This clone came up a few times. J is TRBJ2-7 and V is TRBV6-2 or TRBV6-3; the match to TRBD1 covers 7 bases. Trimming at V came to 2 bases and at J to 3 bases, leaving 1 base not matched to a gene. Germline V CDR1 and CDR2: MNHEY, SVGEGT. The CDR3 sequence is 13 residues long. CDR3 region: CASSYDRDYEQYF. The CDR3 region has the DNA TGTGCCAGCAGTTACGACAGGGACTACGAGCAGTACTTC.

Concerning this clone: At one end, the junction sequence differs from germline, possibly due to a read error. The V call is TRBV6-1, the J call TRBJ2-3, with D possibly TRBD2 on 5 matching bases. CDR1 is MNHNS and CDR2 is SASEGT in the germline V gene. The CDR3 totals 15 residues. CDR3 nucleotide sequence: TGTGCCAGAAGTGTGCGGGCCCCTCTCACAGATACGAAGTATTTT. It is translated as CARSVRAPLTDTKYF.

This chain uses TRBV6-2 or TRBV6-3 with TRBJ2-2, with 12 bases identical to TRBD1. The length of the CDR3 is 16 residues. With 4 bases clipped from V and 5 bases from J, the junction kept 5 bases outside the gene matches. Germline loops: CDR1 MNHEY, CDR2 SVGEGT. The CDR3 DNA is TGTGCCAGCAGTTGGCGGGACAGGGGGCGTACCGGGGAGCTGTTTTTT. This encodes CASSWRDRGRTGELFF.

Concerning this clone itself: This sample includes further DNA sequences coding for the same CDR3. The chain is built from TRBV20-1 and TRBJ1-2; maybe TRBD1 (6 bases). The CDR3 is 15 residues long. Trimming took off 1 base at V and 5 bases at J, with 17 bases between the two ends. Looked up from germline, CDR1 is DFQATT and CDR2 is SNEGSKA (reference sequence). The CDR3 sequence: CSARAGGGASYGYTF. In nucleotides, the CDR3 is TGCAGTGCTAGAGCAGGTGGGGGGGCCTCATATGGCTACACCTTC.

This clone has a count of ten or more. The genes are TRBV27 and TRBJ2-3; possibly TRBD1 for D (5 bases). With 8 bases removed from V and 0 bases from J, the gap between germline ends came to 15 bases. The CDR3 is 15 amino acids. Germline V gene data show CDR1 as MNHEY and CDR2 as SMNVEV (reference sequence). This CDR3 reads CASAAGWGSTDTQYF. The CDR3 DNA is TGTGCCAGCGCCGCAGGGTGGGGTAGCACAGATACGCAGTATTTT.

This chain joins TRBV20-1 and TRBJ2-7, with D perhaps TRBD1 (5 bases). Per the germline V gene, CDR1 is DFQATT and CDR2 is SNEGSKA (reference sequence). The ends were cut back, 3 bases at V and 13 bases at J, with 22 bases in the middle. This CDR3 has 13 amino acids. The CDR3 protein is CSASRVLEAGHYF. The CDR3 region has the DNA TGCAGTGCTAGCCGGGTATTAGAGGCCGGACATTACTTC.

The J gene is TRBJ2-3, the V gene TRBV19; no firm D call. The CDR3 runs 14 residues. Trimming took 2 bases from V and 1 from J, leaving 7 bases between them. Germline loops: CDR1 LNHDA, CDR2 SQIVND (reference sequence). CDR3 DNA sequence: TGTGCCAGTAGTATACTCCCGGGCACAGATACGCAGTATTTT. It translates to CASSILPGTDTQYF.

The sample holds many counts of this clone. This may arise from a read error, as a much more abundant clone is one base away. The J gene is TRBJ2-7, the V gene TRBV6-1, with D unresolved. This CDR3 has 15 amino acids. The germline gives CDR1 MNHNS, CDR2 SASEGT. V lost 7 bases, J lost 6 bases, and 22 bases lay in between. CDR3 DNA: TGTGCCAGCATCCCCCCCGGTGTGGGGATGGGCGAGCAGTACTTC. It translates to CASIPPGVGMGEQYF.

This clone is categorized as medium-sized. CDR3 sequence: CASSLETGAYYGYTF. The CDR3 bases are TGTGCCAGCAGCTTAGAAACAGGGGCCTACTATGGCTACACCTTC. The chain couples TRBV11-2 to TRBJ1-2; 7 bases are shared with TRBD1. The CDR3 is 15 residues long. Germline V gene lookup returns CDR1 SGHAT and CDR2 FQNNGV. After removal of 0 bases from V and 3 bases from J, the junction contained 4 bases not matched to a gene.

This clone was recorded many times. The chain uses TRBV5-1 and TRBJ1-2; D possibly corresponds to TRBD1 (5 bases). This CDR3 is built from 13 residues. Trimming removed 0 bases from V and 6 bases from J, with 9 bases in between. Germline CDR1 is SGHRS and CDR2 is YFSETQ. The CDR3 sequence is CASSLGGVDGYTF. Here the CDR3 DNA reads TGCGCCAGCAGCTTGGGGGGCGTGGATGGCTACACCTTC.

This clone was counted ten times or more. The rearrangement uses TRBV7-8 and TRBJ1-5; 7 positions agree with TRBD1. V shed 2 bases, J shed 7 bases, and the junction held 8 bases outside the gene matches. This CDR3 has 15 residues. CDR1 SGHVS and CDR2 FQNEAQ come from the germline V gene. This CDR3 reads CASSLSGQVGQPQHF. In DNA form, the CDR3 reads TGTGCCAGCAGCTTATCCGGACAGGTGGGACAGCCCCAGCATTTT.

This clone appeared a single time. The junction does not match germline at one end; this may be a read error. This chain links TRBV7-9 with TRBJ2-6; no firm D call. There are 15 residues in the CDR3. Germline V gives CDR1 SEHNR, CDR2 FQNEAQ (reference sequence). CDR3 DNA sequence: TGTGCCAGCAGCTTGGTGATCTCTGTGGCCAACGCCCTGACTTTC. Translating it yields CASSLVISVANALTF.

This clone was detected ten times or more. DNA for the CDR3: TGTGCCAGCAGCCCACCCTCAGGGGGAAGGGACGAGCAGTACTTC. It yields the protein CASSPPSGGRDEQYF. V and J are TRBV3-1 and TRBJ2-7; 7 positions match TRBD1. The CDR3 loop spans 15 amino acids. V trimming: 4 bases; J trimming: 5 bases; junction bases outside the gene matches: 11. Germline V gene lookup returns CDR1 LGHDT and CDR2 YNNKEL (reference sequence).